The 28 T cell receptor beta chains below come from one sample, sequenced in a study of CD8 T cells in Susac syndrome. RNA, at about 0.5 to 1 ug, was reverse transcribed with random hexamers. A single record per CDR3 protein comes from TCRdb applying MiXCR to the immunoSEQ multiplex PCR reads. The table shows 250,000 to 300,000 distinct CDR3 sequences, with about 88% occurring only once. The sequenced sample consisted of CD8+ T cells from PBMCs. The receptor source for this set is a human donor with multiple sclerosis.

The gene calls are TRBV6-2 or TRBV6-3 and TRBJ2-1; D is unclear. This CDR3 contains 15 residues. Germline V lookup: CDR1 MNHEY, CDR2 SVGEGT. The V end was cut by 2 bases, the J end by 6 bases, with 14 bases between. CDR3 nucleotides: TGTGCCAGCAGTTACCCGTCAGCCCGCGGCAATGAGCAGTTCTTC. This translates into CASSYPSARGNEQFF.

J is TRBJ2-1 and V is TRBV6-2 or TRBV6-3, with TRBD1 matching 9 bases. There are 17 residues in the CDR3. The germline gives CDR1 MNHEY, CDR2 SVGEGT. J lost 3 bases, V lost 2 bases, and 8 bases had no gene match. The CDR3 loop reads CASSYPEQGAGYNEQFF. CDR3 bases: TGTGCCAGCAGTTACCCGGAACAGGGGGCGGGCTACAATGAGCAGTTCTTC.

The V call is TRBV27, the J call TRBJ1-4; unclear D gene. Germline CDR1 MNHEY, CDR2 SMNVEV (reference sequence). The ends were cut back, 4 bases at V and 7 bases at J, with 10 bases in the middle. This CDR3 is 13 amino acids long. For the CDR3, the DNA is TGTGCCAGCAGTTGGCAGAGTGGTGAAAAACTGTTTTTT. Translated: CASSWQSGEKLFF.

This clonotype was seen only a few times. The CDR3 region is CASSYDLANTGELFF. CDR3 bases: TGTGCCAGCAGTTACGACCTCGCGAACACCGGGGAGCTGTTTTTT. This sequence joins TRBV6-5 and TRBJ2-2; no reliable D call. CDR1 MNHEY and CDR2 SVGAGI come from the germline V gene. This CDR3 contains 15 residues. Trimming cost V 2 bases and J 0 bases, with 7 bases left between them.

The rearrangement joins TRBV14 to TRBJ2-1; a possible D gene is TRBD1 (7 bases). Germline CDR1 reads SGHDN; CDR2 reads FVKESK. V was clipped by 1 base and J by 10 bases, with 17 bases between them. The CDR3 totals 15 residues. This chain's CDR3 is CASSQASGRGREQFF. The CDR3 DNA is TGTGCCAGCAGCCAAGCCTCCGGCAGGGGGAGGGAGCAGTTCTTC.

The CDR3 DNA is TGTGCCAGCAGTTACGCTAGCGGGGGTGAGACCCAGTACTTC. This encodes CASSYASGGETQYF. The J gene is TRBJ2-5, the V gene TRBV6-5; 10 positions match TRBD2. CDR1 and CDR2 (germline): MNHEY, SVGAGI. The CDR3 is made up of 14 amino acids. With 2 bases clipped from V and 5 bases from J, the junction kept 2 bases outside the gene matches.

V and J are TRBV6-5 and TRBJ1-6; D is ambiguous. CDR1 and CDR2 (germline): MNHEY, SVGAGI. The CDR3 has 12 amino acids. V was shortened by 6 bases and J by 7 bases, with 7 bases between the two germline ends. CDR3 bases: TGTGCCAGCAGCCCAGGCAATTCACCCCTCCACTTT. Translating gives CASSPGNSPLHF.

The chain combines TRBV7-8 with TRBJ2-7; a possible D gene is TRBD2 (6 bases). Looked up from germline, CDR1 is SGHVS and CDR2 is FQNEAQ. V was shortened by 6 bases and J by 2 bases, with 23 bases between the two germline ends. CDR3 length equals 17 residues. CDR3 DNA sequence: TGTGCCAGCAGTGGAGGGGCCTGGGACCACATCGCCTACGAGCAGTACTTC. Its translation: CASSGGAWDHIAYEQYF.

The gene calls are TRBV29-1 and TRBJ1-1; the D gene is possibly TRBD1 (5 bases). The V end lost 8 bases, the J end lost 4 bases, and 11 bases lay between the germline ends. The CDR3 contains 11 residues. CDR1 is SQVTM, CDR2 ANQGSEA, per germline. Here the CDR3 DNA reads TGCAGCTCCCAGCAGGGCACTGAAGCTTTCTTT. Amino acid sequence: CSSQQGTEAFF.

The chain links TRBV4-3 to TRBJ2-4; D is ambiguous. V was shortened by 1 base and J by 3 bases, with 10 bases between the two germline ends. The V gene's germline CDR1 is LGHNA and CDR2 YSLEER. The CDR3 sequence is 15 residues long. The CDR3 DNA sequence: TGCGCCAGCAGCCAAGTAGGGCAGATCAAAAACATTCAGTACTTC. Its translation is CASSQVGQIKNIQYF.

The chain recombines TRBV25-1 with TRBJ1-2; D is undetermined. This CDR3 is built from 14 residues. V was cut by 1 base and J by 3 bases, with 9 bases left in between. In germline, CDR1 is MGHDK, CDR2 SYGVNS. This CDR3 is CASSEWGADYGYTF. CDR3 DNA: TGTGCCAGCAGTGAATGGGGAGCAGACTATGGCTACACCTTC.

The chain employs TRBV2 and TRBJ2-3; D is unclear. The CDR3 is made up of 13 amino acids. Looked up from germline, CDR1 is SNHLY and CDR2 is FYNNEI. Trimming cost V 8 bases and J 7 bases, with 16 bases left between them. The CDR3 sequence is CASVEPISNTQYF. DNA of the CDR3: TGTGCCAGCGTAGAACCCATAAGTAATACGCAGTATTTT.

The sample holds one count of this clonotype. In DNA, the CDR3 is TGTGCCAGCAGCTATCTCCGGGACAGGGAATCCTACGAGCAGTACTTC. Encoded protein: CASSYLRDRESYEQYF. The chain uses TRBV7-8 and TRBJ2-7, with 9 bases identical to TRBD1. Germline V gene data show CDR1 as SGHVS and CDR2 as FQNEAQ. The CDR3 has 16 residues. V trimming: 4 bases; J trimming: 1 base; junction bases outside the gene matches: 8.

The rearrangement joins TRBV2 to TRBJ2-1, with a tentative D call TRBD2 (6 bases). This CDR3 has 16 amino acids. The germline CDR1 and CDR2 sequences are SNHLY and FYNNEI. Trimming stripped 8 bases from V and 1 base from J, with 18 bases between. The CDR3 sequence: CASVGIGLPSYNEQFF. In DNA, the CDR3 is TGTGCCAGCGTGGGAATAGGACTACCATCCTACAATGAGCAGTTCTTC.

The V gene is TRBV20-1, the J gene TRBJ2-3; maybe TRBD1 (7 bases). This CDR3 is 14 amino acids long. Germline lookup yields CDR1 DFQATT and CDR2 SNEGSKA (reference sequence). The V and J ends lost 5 bases and 5 bases respectively, with 17 bases between them. The CDR3 here is CSAATQGRGDTQYF. In nucleotides, the CDR3 is TGCAGTGCTGCCACACAGGGGCGGGGAGATACGCAGTATTTT.

This clonotype was seen only a few times. The chain is built from TRBV18 and TRBJ2-1; weak D call: TRBD2 (6 bases). Deletions cut 3 bases from V and 7 bases from J, with 10 bases between. Looked up from germline, CDR1 is KGHSH and CDR2 is LQKENI. The CDR3 covers 13 residues. In DNA form, the CDR3 reads TGTGCCAGCTCACCGGGGGGAGTTAATGAGCAGTTCTTC. This codes for CASSPGGVNEQFF.

The chain employs TRBV12-3 or TRBV12-4 and TRBJ2-5; D assignment may be TRBD1 or TRBD2 (5 bases each). Trimming removed 0 bases from V and 5 bases from J, with 13 bases in between. This CDR3 is built from 15 residues. The CDR3 nucleotides read TGTGCCAGCAGTTTAGCGGGGGATACCCAGGAGACCCAGTACTTC. Translated, it gives CASSLAGDTQETQYF.

The J gene is TRBJ2-7, the V gene TRBV3-1, with a tentative D call TRBD1 (6 bases). This CDR3 comprises 14 residues. From germline, CDR1 is LGHDT and CDR2 YNNKEL (reference sequence). Trimming removed 2 bases at V and 3 bases at J, with 11 bases between. CDR3 in amino acids: CASSQPGTLYEQYF. The CDR3 DNA is TGTGCCAGCAGCCAACCCGGGACACTCTACGAGCAGTACTTC.

As DNA, the CDR3 is TGCGCCAGCAGCCAAGGGATGCCTAGCACAGATACGCAGTATTTT. Amino acid sequence: CASSQGMPSTDTQYF. The chain is built from TRBV4-1 and TRBJ2-3; unclear D gene. V dropped 1 base and J dropped 0 bases, with 8 bases sitting between them. Germline values: CDR1 MGHRA, CDR2 YSYEKL. The CDR3 runs to 15 residues.

V gene TRBV7-3 combines with J gene TRBJ1-2; the match to TRBD1 covers 8 bases. V trimming: 5 bases; J trimming: 3 bases; junction bases outside the gene matches: 2. This CDR3 comprises 13 residues. Germline CDR1 SGHTA, CDR2 FQGTGA. The DNA of the CDR3 is TGTGCCAGCAGCCGGACAGGGTACTATGGCTACACCTTC. Its translation is CASSRTGYYGYTF. The variable domain in full, with the rest retrieved from reference TRBV7-3 and TRBJ1-2, is GAGVSQTPSNKVTEKGKYVELRCDPISGHTALYWYRQSLGQGPEFLIYFQGTGAADDSGLPNDRFFAVRPEGSVSTLKIQRTERGDSAVYLCASSRTGYYGYTFGSGTRLTVV.

The genes are TRBV7-9 and TRBJ1-1; the D gene is possibly TRBD1 (5 bases). Trimming removed 7 bases from V and 1 base from J, with 19 bases in between. Germline lookup yields CDR1 SEHNR and CDR2 FQNEAQ (reference sequence). This CDR3 region has 16 residues. This CDR3 is CASTPGGVGQNTEAFF. The CDR3 nucleotides are TGTGCCAGCACCCCCGGGGGGGTGGGGCAGAACACTGAAGCTTTCTTT.

This chain links TRBV28 with TRBJ2-7; D is unclear. Trimming shortened V by 1 base and J by 4 bases, and 8 bases separated the two germline ends. Germline loops: CDR1 MDHEN, CDR2 SYDVKM. The CDR3 length is 13 residues. The DNA of the CDR3 is TGTGCCAGCAGTTTATTTTTCTTATACGAGCAGTACTTC. Its protein is CASSLFFLYEQYF. Filled out from reference TRBV28 and TRBJ2-7, the complete variable domain reads DVKVTQSSRYLVKRTGEKVFLECVQDMDHENMFWYRQDPGLGLRLIYFSYDVKMKEKGDIPEGYSVSREKKERFSLILESASTNQTSMYLCASSLFFLYEQYFGPGTRLTVT.

This chain uses TRBV7-8 with TRBJ1-2, with a possible D match to TRBD1 (5 bases). This CDR3 contains 14 residues. V was trimmed by 4 bases and J by 2 bases, leaving 11 bases between them. CDR1 and CDR2 (germline): SGHVS, FQNEAQ. The CDR3 sequence is CASSWTGGNYGYTF. The CDR3 bases are TGTGCCAGCAGCTGGACGGGGGGAAACTATGGCTACACCTTC.

This clonotype was observed many times. J is TRBJ2-5 and V is TRBV4-1; TRBD2 might be the D (5 bases). V was trimmed by 5 bases and J by 4 bases, leaving 14 bases between them. CDR3 length: 14 residues. In germline, CDR1 is MGHRA, CDR2 YSYEKL. CDR3 bases: TGCGCCAGCAGCGAGGAAGGGAGCCGAGAGACCCAGTACTTC. Protein sequence: CASSEEGSRETQYF.

The V gene is TRBV7-3, the J gene TRBJ2-3, with D possibly being TRBD2 (6 bases). This CDR3 has 16 residues. The V end was cut by 5 bases, the J end by 1 base, with 16 bases between. Germline V gene sequence: CDR1 SGHTA, CDR2 FQGTGA. In DNA form, the CDR3 reads TGTGCCAGCAGCCCCACATTCGGGGGAGGCACAGATACGCAGTATTTT. Protein: CASSPTFGGGTDTQYF.

The table lists this clonotype with a count of one. This chain joins TRBV6-2 or TRBV6-3 and TRBJ2-7, with D perhaps matching TRBD1 (5 bases). The CDR3 contains 16 residues. Trimming removed 2 bases at V and 2 bases at J, with 16 bases between. The germline gives CDR1 MNHEY, CDR2 SVGEGT. CDR3 in amino acids: CASSYDPDQGAYEQYF. The DNA of the CDR3 is TGTGCCAGCAGTTACGACCCCGATCAGGGCGCCTACGAGCAGTACTTC.

The chain recombines TRBV27 with TRBJ2-7; TRBD2 agrees at 10 bases. Trimming cost V 4 bases and J 4 bases; bases outside gene matches: 4. Germline V gene lookup returns CDR1 MNHEY and CDR2 SMNVEV (reference sequence). This CDR3 has 14 amino acids. CDR3 nucleotides: TGTGCCAGCAGTTCTAGCGGGAGAGAATACGAGCAGTACTTC. It specifies CASSSSGREYEQYF.

J is TRBJ2-5 and V is TRBV20-1; D may be TRBD2 (6 bases). This CDR3 contains 14 residues. Germline V CDR1 and CDR2: DFQATT, SNEGSKA (reference sequence). DNA for the CDR3: TGCAGCGGCCGGGAGACCCAGTACCAAGAGACCCAGTACTTC. Its translation: CSGRETQYQETQYF.